The rows below give T cell receptor beta chains drawn from one sample of a study of T-cell memory formation after mild COVID-19. One entry per CDR3 protein, called by TCRdb with MiXCR from the 5' RACE reads. The sample consists of some 440,000 distinct CDR3 sequences, roughly 25% of them appearing once. Sequences were obtained from PBMCs or a T cell subset sorted from them (not recorded which). The receptors originated from an adult woman who had mild COVID-19 (a few samples of this study predate the infection). Cell type and time point are not known. Each CDR3 is given with its conserved first and last residue. Each record gives: D gene, V gene, clone size, J gene, CDR3 DNA, CDR3 protein. D genes are given only for firm matches. Expanded clones get a size class; other rows say once, few or many, or leave the size out.

D gene: TRBD1
V gene: TRBV10-3
clone size: .
J gene: TRBJ1-2
CDR3 DNA: TGTGCCATCGAAGCGGAACAGGGGAAAGCTAACTATGGCTACACCTTC
CDR3 protein: CAIEAEQGKANYGYTF

D gene: .
V gene: TRBV7-3
clone size: .
J gene: TRBJ2-6
CDR3 DNA: TGTGCCAGCAGCTTAATGGCCTCGGATGCCAACGTCCTGACTTTC
CDR3 protein: CASSLMASDANVLTF

D gene: .
V gene: TRBV7-9
clone size: .
J gene: TRBJ1-5
CDR3 DNA: TGTGCCAGCAGCTTAGAAGGCGCGGCCCCAGCCCAGCATTTT
CDR3 protein: CASSLEGAAPAQHF

D gene: .
V gene: TRBV16
clone size: .
J gene: TRBJ1-1
CDR3 DNA: TGTGCCAGCAGCCAATCACTGGGGAACACTGAAGCTTTCTTT
CDR3 protein: CASSQSLGNTEAFF

D gene: TRBD2
V gene: TRBV20-1
clone size: .
J gene: TRBJ2-1
CDR3 DNA: TGCAGTGCTAGAGAAGGGACTAGCTCCCACAATGAGCAGTTCTTC
CDR3 protein: CSAREGTSSHNEQFF

D gene: .
V gene: TRBV27
clone size: .
J gene: TRBJ1-2
CDR3 DNA: TGTGCCAGCAGTCCCTTTGCGGCCAGCTATGGCTACACCTTC
CDR3 protein: CASSPFAASYGYTF

D gene: .
V gene: TRBV9
clone size: few
J gene: TRBJ1-1
CDR3 DNA: TGTGCCAGCAGCGTAGGAGATCCGGGGACTGAAGCTTTCTTT
CDR3 protein: CASSVGDPGTEAFF

D gene: TRBD1
V gene: TRBV6-6
clone size: .
J gene: TRBJ1-5
CDR3 DNA: TGTGCCAGCGGGACAGGGGGCGCGGGTTATCAGCCCCAGCATTTT
CDR3 protein: CASGTGGAGYQPQHF

D gene: .
V gene: TRBV7-8
clone size: .
J gene: TRBJ2-7
CDR3 DNA: TGTGCCAGCAGCTATCGACGGAACTCCTACGAGCAGTACTTC
CDR3 protein: CASSYRRNSYEQYF

D gene: .
V gene: TRBV7-3
clone size: .
J gene: TRBJ2-1
CDR3 DNA: TGTGCCAGCAGCCCCCCGCAAGTGGTTGAGCAGTTCTTC
CDR3 protein: CASSPPQVVEQFF

D gene: .
V gene: TRBV7-9
clone size: .
J gene: TRBJ1-5
CDR3 DNA: TGTGCCAGCAGCTTAGGGAGTGGTGGACAGCCCCAGCATTTT
CDR3 protein: CASSLGSGGQPQHF

D gene: TRBD2
V gene: TRBV12-3/TRBV12-4
clone size: .
J gene: TRBJ2-2
CDR3 DNA: TGTGCCAGCAGTTTCCTAGCGGGAGTCCCCGGGGAGCTGTTTTTT
CDR3 protein: CASSFLAGVPGELFF

D gene: TRBD2
V gene: TRBV9
clone size: .
J gene: TRBJ2-5
CDR3 DNA: TGTGCCAGCAGCGTAGATCGGATAGCGGGAAGAGAGACCCAGTACTTC
CDR3 protein: CASSVDRIAGRETQYF

D gene: TRBD2
V gene: TRBV11-2
clone size: .
J gene: TRBJ2-7
CDR3 DNA: TGTGCCAGCAGGTTGACTAGCGTGAGCTCCTACGAGCAGTACTTC
CDR3 protein: CASRLTSVSSYEQYF

D gene: .
V gene: TRBV5-1
clone size: few
J gene: TRBJ2-3
CDR3 DNA: TGCGCCAGCAGCTTGTCCGGCAGAGACCCTAGCACAGATACGCAGTATTTT
CDR3 protein: CASSLSGRDPSTDTQYF

D gene: .
V gene: TRBV7-6
clone size: few
J gene: TRBJ2-3
CDR3 DNA: TGTGCCAGCAGTCAACCGCTGGTGTCTAGCACAGATACGCAGTATTTT
CDR3 protein: CASSQPLVSSTDTQYF

D gene: .
V gene: TRBV5-1
clone size: .
J gene: TRBJ1-6
CDR3 DNA: TGCGCCAGCAGCTTGTATTCGGCAGCCGAAACAAATTCACCCCTCCACTTT
CDR3 protein: CASSLYSAAETNSPLHF

D gene: .
V gene: TRBV7-2
clone size: .
J gene: TRBJ2-5
CDR3 DNA: TGTGCCAGCAGCCAGAGCGGCCTACAAGAGACCCAGTACTTC
CDR3 protein: CASSQSGLQETQYF

D gene: TRBD1
V gene: TRBV10-3
clone size: many
J gene: TRBJ2-7
CDR3 DNA: TGTGCCATCTCGGAGACAGGGTGGGAGCAGTACTTC
CDR3 protein: CAISETGWEQYF

D gene: .
V gene: TRBV6-4
clone size: many
J gene: TRBJ2-3
CDR3 DNA: TGTGCCAGCAGTGACTCGAGGGTAGGGGATGCAGATACGCAGTATTTT
CDR3 protein: CASSDSRVGDADTQYF

D gene: .
V gene: TRBV29-1
clone size: .
J gene: TRBJ2-2
CDR3 DNA: TGCAGCGTACAAAGGGGCTTCAACACCGGGGAGCTGTTTTTT
CDR3 protein: CSVQRGFNTGELFF

D gene: TRBD1
V gene: TRBV24-1
clone size: .
J gene: TRBJ1-2
CDR3 DNA: TGTGCCAGGGGGGGACAGCCAGACTATGGCTACACCTTC
CDR3 protein: CARGGQPDYGYTF

D gene: TRBD1
V gene: TRBV19
clone size: .
J gene: TRBJ2-1
CDR3 DNA: TGTGCCAGTAGTGGATCCGGGACAGGGAGGAATGAGCAGTTCTTC
CDR3 protein: CASSGSGTGRNEQFF

D gene: .
V gene: TRBV7-9
clone size: .
J gene: TRBJ1-2
CDR3 DNA: TGTGCCAGCAGACCGGACACCTGGGGCTACACCTTC
CDR3 protein: CASRPDTWGYTF

D gene: .
V gene: TRBV6-1
clone size: .
J gene: TRBJ2-7
CDR3 DNA: TGTGCCAGCGGTCAGGAGACCTTTACCTACGAGCAGTACTTC
CDR3 protein: CASGQETFTYEQYF

D gene: TRBD2
V gene: TRBV20-1
clone size: .
J gene: TRBJ2-5
CDR3 DNA: TGCAGTGCTAGAGATCCGAGCGGGAGGATAGTTGAAGAGACCCAGTACTTC
CDR3 protein: CSARDPSGRIVEETQYF

D gene: TRBD2
V gene: TRBV5-1
clone size: .
J gene: TRBJ2-5
CDR3 DNA: TGCGCCAGCAGCCCATCCCCTAGCGGGGTTGAGACCCAGTACTTC
CDR3 protein: CASSPSPSGVETQYF

D gene: TRBD2
V gene: TRBV20-1
clone size: .
J gene: TRBJ2-1
CDR3 DNA: TGCAGTGCTCGGACTAGTGGGGACTCCTACAATGAGCAGTTCTTC
CDR3 protein: CSARTSGDSYNEQFF

D gene: .
V gene: TRBV14
clone size: .
J gene: TRBJ1-1
CDR3 DNA: TGTGCCAGCAGCCAAGACAGTAACACTGAAGCTTTCTTT
CDR3 protein: CASSQDSNTEAFF

D gene: .
V gene: TRBV29-1
clone size: few
J gene: TRBJ2-7
CDR3 DNA: TGCAGCGCTATTTGGACCCGCTCCTACGAGCAGTACTTC
CDR3 protein: CSAIWTRSYEQYF

D gene: TRBD2
V gene: TRBV30
clone size: few
J gene: TRBJ2-3
CDR3 DNA: TGTGCCTGGAGACTAGCGGGAGGGCCCACAGATACGCAGTATTTT
CDR3 protein: CAWRLAGGPTDTQYF

D gene: .
V gene: TRBV5-1
clone size: .
J gene: TRBJ2-7
CDR3 DNA: TGCGCCAGCAGCTTAAGTGGAATAGGGAACGAGCAGTACTTC
CDR3 protein: CASSLSGIGNEQYF

D gene: TRBD1
V gene: TRBV5-6
clone size: many
J gene: TRBJ2-5
CDR3 DNA: TGTGCCAGCAGCTTGTATCCGGGACAGGGGCAAGAGACCCAGTACTTC
CDR3 protein: CASSLYPGQGQETQYF

D gene: TRBD2
V gene: TRBV11-2
clone size: few
J gene: TRBJ2-1
CDR3 DNA: TGTGCCAGCAGCTCTTTCGGGACTAGCGGCGAGCAGTTCTTC
CDR3 protein: CASSSFGTSGEQFF

D gene: .
V gene: TRBV20-1
clone size: few
J gene: TRBJ2-3
CDR3 DNA: TGCAGTGCTCTCGGACAGCTCAACACAGATACGCAGTATTTT
CDR3 protein: CSALGQLNTDTQYF

D gene: .
V gene: TRBV9
clone size: .
J gene: TRBJ1-5
CDR3 DNA: TGTGCCAGCAGCCCCATGTCTGGTAATCAGCCCCAGCATTTT
CDR3 protein: CASSPMSGNQPQHF

D gene: TRBD2
V gene: TRBV12-3/TRBV12-4
clone size: many
J gene: TRBJ2-5
CDR3 DNA: TGCGCCAGCAGCTTGGGACTACAAGAGACCCAGTACTTC
CDR3 protein: CASSLGLQETQYF

D gene: .
V gene: TRBV5-1
clone size: .
J gene: TRBJ1-6
CDR3 DNA: TGCGCCAGCAGCCACGACACCCATAATTCACCCCTCCACTTT
CDR3 protein: CASSHDTHNSPLHF

D gene: .
V gene: TRBV30
clone size: .
J gene: TRBJ2-7
CDR3 DNA: TGTGCCTGGAGTGTATCCCGAGGCTACGAGCAGTACTTC
CDR3 protein: CAWSVSRGYEQYF

D gene: .
V gene: TRBV12-3/TRBV12-4
clone size: .
J gene: TRBJ2-3
CDR3 DNA: TGTGCCAGCACCTTAGGGGACCTTAGCACAGATACGCAGTATTTT
CDR3 protein: CASTLGDLSTDTQYF

D gene: .
V gene: TRBV5-1
clone size: .
J gene: TRBJ2-3
CDR3 DNA: TGCGCCAGCAGCTCTCACTTCAGCAAGAGCACAGATACGCAGTATTTT
CDR3 protein: CASSSHFSKSTDTQYF

D gene: .
V gene: TRBV27
clone size: .
J gene: TRBJ1-5
CDR3 DNA: TGTGCCAGCAGTTTACGGGGGACCAATCAGCCCCAGCATTTT
CDR3 protein: CASSLRGTNQPQHF

D gene: .
V gene: TRBV18
clone size: once
J gene: TRBJ1-1
CDR3 DNA: TGTGCCAGCTCACCTACTTGGACAGAGTACACTGAAGCTTTCTTT
CDR3 protein: CASSPTWTEYTEAFF

D gene: .
V gene: TRBV5-6
clone size: few
J gene: TRBJ2-5
CDR3 DNA: TGTGCCAGCGTTTATGGGGGTTTTGGAGAGACCCAGTACTTC
CDR3 protein: CASVYGGFGETQYF

D gene: TRBD1
V gene: TRBV20-1
clone size: .
J gene: TRBJ2-3
CDR3 DNA: TGCAGTGCTAGTGGGACAGGGGACACAGATACGCAGTATTTT
CDR3 protein: CSASGTGDTDTQYF

D gene: .
V gene: TRBV11-2
clone size: few
J gene: TRBJ2-1
CDR3 DNA: TGTGCCAGCAGATTACGGGTCGGGGAGCAGTTCTTC
CDR3 protein: CASRLRVGEQFF

D gene: TRBD1
V gene: TRBV4-1
clone size: .
J gene: TRBJ2-5
CDR3 DNA: TGCGCCAGCAGCCAAATTGGGACAGGGAAAGAGACCCAGTACTTC
CDR3 protein: CASSQIGTGKETQYF

D gene: .
V gene: TRBV19
clone size: .
J gene: TRBJ1-5
CDR3 DNA: TGTGCCAGCACCGACAGGCAAAATCAGCCCCAGCATTTT
CDR3 protein: CASTDRQNQPQHF

D gene: .
V gene: TRBV5-1
clone size: once
J gene: TRBJ2-5
CDR3 DNA: TGCGCCAGCAGCTTGGATCAGGGGTCACGAGAGACCCAGTACTTC
CDR3 protein: CASSLDQGSRETQYF

D gene: .
V gene: TRBV30
clone size: .
J gene: TRBJ2-7
CDR3 DNA: TGTGCCTGGTCTAGGGGAGTGATATACGAGCAGTACTTC
CDR3 protein: CAWSRGVIYEQYF